This T cell receptor beta chain appears in the sequencing data of a study of identical twins. Study outcomes and limitations: Insertions ran lower in abundant cord blood beta clonotypes, though not in memory repertoires.

The CDR3 covers 16 residues. V gave up 3 bases and J gave up 10 bases, with 22 bases separating them. Worth noting for this clonotype: Its target is not known.

Each CDR3 protein gets one entry after TCRdb re-called the 5' RACE reads with MiXCR. The top ten clones hold over 0.25% of a sample with 1.5 million to 2 million distinct CDR3 sequences, less than 35% of them seen once. Material: cord blood. The sequence derives from a newborn girl in good health. This chain links TRBV12-3 or TRBV12-4 with TRBJ2-1; D possibly uses TRBD1 or TRBD2 (5 bases each). CDR3 region: CASSFGDGGLTYEQFF. The DNA for the CDR3 is TGTGCCAGCAGTTTCGGTGATGGGGGATTGACCTACGAGCAGTTCTTC.